Presented here are 26 T cell receptor beta chains from one specimen sequenced in a study of T-cell memory formation after mild COVID-19. TCRdb used MiXCR to reprocess the 5' RACE reads, holding one entry per CDR3 protein. The table lists some 600,000 distinct CDR3 sequences, 15% to 20% of them singletons. Specimen: PBMCs or a T cell subset sorted from them (not recorded which). The receptors stem from an adult woman who had mild COVID-19 (a few samples of this study predate the infection). Cell type and time point are not known.

This clonotype turned up a few times. The chain joins TRBV5-1 to TRBJ2-2; a weak D match, TRBD2 (6 bases). The CDR3 runs 14 residues. CDR1 and CDR2 (germline): SGHRS, YFSETQ. V was shortened by 6 bases and J by 3 bases, with 12 bases between the two germline ends. In DNA, the CDR3 is TGCGCCAGCAACCCCTGGGGGGACACCGGGGAGCTGTTTTTT. The encoded protein is CASNPWGDTGELFF.

V gene TRBV29-1 combines with J gene TRBJ2-7, with 9 positions matching TRBD2. Germline V CDR1 and CDR2: SQVTM, ANQGSEA. The CDR3 consists of 15 residues. The V and J ends lost 5 bases and 4 bases, in that order; junction bases with no gene match: 12. DNA of the CDR3: TGCAGCGTTCCTATTCGCGCGGGGGGGATTTACGAGCAGTACTTC. Translated: CSVPIRAGGIYEQYF.

The chain has TRBV10-3 and TRBJ2-7; 8 bases are a match to TRBD1. The length of the CDR3 is 15 residues. The V and J ends lost 4 bases and 6 bases, in that order; junction bases with no gene match: 11. In germline, CDR1 is ENHRY, CDR2 SYGVKD. CDR3 DNA sequence: TGTGCCATCAGTGCGGGACAGGCTATTCTCTCCGAGCAGTACTTC. Its translation is CAISAGQAILSEQYF.

This clonotype appeared a few times. The chain carries TRBV6-2 or TRBV6-3 and TRBJ2-3; TRBD1 agrees at 10 bases. Germline V gene lookup returns CDR1 MNHEY and CDR2 SVGEGT. Unmatched junction bases numbered 10, after V lost 8 bases and J lost 5 bases. The CDR3 covers 15 residues. CDR3 amino acids: CASADGTGVRDTQYF. The CDR3 DNA sequence: TGTGCCAGCGCCGACGGGACAGGGGTCCGAGATACGCAGTATTTT.

This clonotype came up a few times. This sequence joins TRBV2 and TRBJ2-3; D unclear. CDR1 SNHLY and CDR2 FYNNEI come from the germline V gene. This CDR3 is 13 amino acids long. The germline V and J ends were trimmed by 0 bases and 2 bases, with 3 bases remaining between them. CDR3 DNA: TGTGCCAGCAGTGAAGCCCTCACAGATACGCAGTATTTT. It is translated as CASSEALTDTQYF.

The chain has TRBV25-1 and TRBJ1-6; perhaps TRBD1 as D (6 bases). Trimming pared 7 bases from V and 7 bases from J, leaving 14 bases between. Germline V gene lookup returns CDR1 MGHDK and CDR2 SYGVNS. The CDR3 is 14 amino acids. The CDR3 DNA follows: TGTGCCAGCACCCGAGGACAGATAAATTCACCCCTCCACTTT. Its translation: CASTRGQINSPLHF.

The rearrangement links TRBV20-1 to TRBJ1-1; D unclear. In germline, CDR1 is DFQATT, CDR2 SNEGSKA (reference sequence). This CDR3 spans 13 amino acids. The germline V and J ends were trimmed by 3 bases and 4 bases, with 12 bases remaining between them. As DNA, the CDR3 is TGCAGTGCTAGTCGGCAGGCGCCCACTGAAGCTTTCTTT. It specifies CSASRQAPTEAFF.

In its sample, this clonotype was seen a few times. The chain has TRBV2 and TRBJ2-1, with 8 bases aligning to TRBD1. Trimming removed 6 bases from V and 9 bases from J; junction bases left unmatched: 10. CDR3 size: 14 residues. The V gene's germline CDR1 is SNHLY and CDR2 FYNNEI. The CDR3 DNA reads TGTGCCAGCAGGGACGGGACAGGTGGGGTTGAGCAGTTCTTC. This translates into CASRDGTGGVEQFF.

This clonotype was recorded at least ten times. The genes are TRBV12-3 or TRBV12-4 and TRBJ2-7; possibly TRBD2 for D (5 bases). The CDR3 is 12 amino acids. Between the trimmed V and J ends, which lost 8 bases and 3 bases, there was a span of 11 bases. This CDR3 reads CASRGLNYEQYF. As DNA, the CDR3 is TGTGCCAGCCGAGGACTGAACTACGAGCAGTACTTC.

The V call is TRBV30, the J call TRBJ1-2; TRBD1 aligns across 9 bases. In germline, CDR1 is GTSNPN, CDR2 SVGIG (reference sequence). J lost 2 bases, V lost 5 bases, and 9 bases had no gene match. The CDR3 has 15 residues. The CDR3 sequence is CAWGDTGTGNYGYTF. The DNA of the CDR3 is TGTGCCTGGGGGGATACCGGGACAGGGAACTATGGCTACACCTTC.

V and J are TRBV7-2 and TRBJ1-5; D call uncertain. CDR1 and CDR2 (germline): SGHTA, FQGNSA. Between the trimmed V and J ends, which lost 5 bases and 9 bases, there was a span of 20 bases. This CDR3 contains 15 residues. CDR3 loop: CASSPLESGILPQHF. The CDR3 DNA reads as TGTGCCAGCAGCCCTCTCGAATCCGGCATCCTGCCCCAGCATTTT.

This clonotype has just a few counts. The CDR3 nucleotides read TGTGCCAGCAGCTGGTCGCTAGCGGGGGGGCCGGAGACCCAGTACTTC. Translating gives CASSWSLAGGPETQYF. V is TRBV11-2 and J is TRBJ2-5; TRBD2 matches 12 bases. With V trimmed by 4 bases and J by 5 bases, 8 bases remained unmatched. The CDR3 covers 16 residues. The V gene's germline CDR1 is SGHAT and CDR2 FQNNGV.

This clonotype showed up just a few times. CDR3 amino acids: CAWGGGGSEAFF. Written as DNA, the CDR3 is TGTGCCTGGGGGGGTGGGGGATCGGAAGCTTTCTTT. The chain recombines TRBV7-9 with TRBJ1-1, with D tentatively TRBD1 (5 bases). In germline, CDR1 is SEHNR, CDR2 FQNEAQ (reference sequence). Trimming cost V 11 bases and J 8 bases, with 18 bases left between them. The CDR3 has 12 residues.

Ten or more counts support this clonotype. The chain recombines TRBV27 with TRBJ2-5; 13 nucleotides line up with TRBD2. V was clipped by 8 bases and J by 4 bases; unmatched bases: 13. Germline CDR1 MNHEY, CDR2 SMNVEV (reference sequence). This CDR3 is built from 17 residues. CDR3 loop: CASGRTSGSLFVETQYF. For the CDR3, the DNA is TGTGCCAGCGGACGGACTAGCGGGAGTCTGTTTGTAGAGACCCAGTACTTC.

This clonotype showed up just a few times. This rearrangement joins TRBV9 to TRBJ2-1; 8 nucleotides align to TRBD1. The CDR3 consists of 15 residues. The J segment lost 6 bases and the V segment lost 4 bases, leaving 9 bases of the junction unmatched. The germline V gene encodes CDR1 SGDLS and CDR2 YYNGEE. Written as DNA, the CDR3 is TGTGCCAGCAGCTCGACAGGGGCGGTTCCCAATGAGCAGTTCTTC. Its protein is CASSSTGAVPNEQFF.

The genes are TRBV7-2 and TRBJ2-4, with 7 bases fitting TRBD2. V trimming: 4 bases; J trimming: 0 bases; junction bases outside the gene matches: 12. Per germline, CDR1 SGHTA and CDR2 FQGNSA. The CDR3 runs 18 residues. The CDR3 is CASSSDRAGTLAKNIQYF. The CDR3 region has the DNA TGTGCCAGCAGCTCCGATCGAGCGGGGACCCTAGCCAAAAACATTCAGTACTTC. The variable domain in full, completed from reference TRBV7-2 and TRBJ2-4, reads GAGVSQSPSNKVTEKGKDVELRCDPISGHTALYWYRQSLGQGLEFLIYFQGNSAPDKSGLPSDRFSAERTGGSVSTLTIQRTQQEDSAVYLCASSSDRAGTLAKNIQYFGAGTRLSVL.

This clonotype has more than one count but fewer than ten. The chain uses TRBV6-2 or TRBV6-3 and TRBJ2-7; the match to TRBD2 covers 11 bases. The CDR3 runs to 19 residues. V lost 2 bases, J lost 1 base, and 13 bases stayed unmatched. Germline lookup yields CDR1 MNHEY and CDR2 SVGEGT. CDR3 protein: CASSYTTLIGLAGSYEQYF. The DNA of the CDR3 is TGTGCCAGCAGTTACACCACCCTGATAGGACTAGCGGGTTCCTACGAGCAGTACTTC.

The V gene is TRBV4-1, the J gene TRBJ2-7; D uncertain. The CDR3 runs to 13 residues. V dropped 1 base and J dropped 2 bases, with 6 bases sitting between them. In germline, CDR1 is MGHRA, CDR2 YSYEKL. CDR3 protein: CASSQASTYEQYF. DNA for the CDR3: TGCGCCAGCAGCCAAGCCAGCACCTACGAGCAGTACTTC.

V is TRBV9 and J is TRBJ1-1; 7 bases are a match to TRBD1. Germline CDR1 SGDLS, CDR2 YYNGEE. The CDR3 has 14 residues. Trimming removed 3 bases from V and 5 bases from J; junction bases left unmatched: 7. CDR3 nucleotide sequence: TGTGCCAGCAGCGACGGGGACAGCCCGACTGAAGCTTTCTTT. It specifies CASSDGDSPTEAFF.

CDR3 bases: TGCAGTGCTAGAGATCCTCTGAGGCAGTCACCCCTCCACTTT. Its protein product is CSARDPLRQSPLHF. The chain joins TRBV20-1 to TRBJ1-6; D gene ambiguous. The CDR3 length is 14 residues. Trimming removed 0 bases at V and 10 bases at J, with 13 bases between. Germline CDR1 is DFQATT and CDR2 is SNEGSKA (reference sequence).

This chain links TRBV29-1 with TRBJ2-3; D not resolved. Germline loops: CDR1 SQVTM, CDR2 ANQGSEA. The germline V and J ends were trimmed by 6 bases and 0 bases, with 13 bases remaining between them. The CDR3 is made up of 14 amino acids. CDR3 loop: CSVGFGFSTDTQYF. The CDR3, as DNA: TGCAGCGTCGGGTTCGGCTTCAGCACAGATACGCAGTATTTT.

This clonotype was detected a few times. V and J are TRBV7-9 and TRBJ1-1; TRBD1 agrees at 10 bases. The V segment lost 5 bases and the J segment 4 bases; nucleotides outside the gene matches: 7. This CDR3 comprises 15 residues. CDR1 and CDR2 from the germline V gene are SEHNR and FQNEAQ (reference sequence). CDR3 sequence: CASSPSDRGVTEAFF. The CDR3 DNA reads TGTGCCAGCAGCCCGTCGGACAGGGGGGTCACTGAAGCTTTCTTT.

This clonotype was seen only a few times. This chain uses TRBV12-3 or TRBV12-4 with TRBJ2-1; D tentatively reads TRBD1 or TRBD2 (5 bases each). V was cut by 7 bases and J by 9 bases, with 22 bases left in between. The CDR3 totals 15 residues. This CDR3 reads CASIAGWGSGTEQFF. The CDR3 DNA reads as TGTGCCAGCATCGCCGGGTGGGGGTCAGGGACTGAGCAGTTCTTC.

There are a few counts of this clonotype. The chain recombines TRBV12-3 or TRBV12-4 with TRBJ1-1; 7 bases match TRBD1. This CDR3 spans 13 amino acids. V shed 6 bases, J shed 7 bases, and the junction held 8 bases outside the gene matches. CDR3: CASSWEGAGEAFF. CDR3 DNA sequence: TGTGCCAGCAGCTGGGAGGGGGCAGGTGAAGCTTTCTTT.

This rearrangement joins TRBV29-1 to TRBJ1-2, with 9 bases that match TRBD1. CDR1 is SQVTM, CDR2 ANQGSEA, per germline. The CDR3 loop spans 13 amino acids. After removal of 6 bases from V and 0 bases from J, the junction contained 2 bases not matched to a gene. CDR3 amino acids: CSVDRGTNYGYTF. The CDR3 DNA follows: TGCAGCGTGGACAGGGGCACTAACTATGGCTACACCTTC.

This clonotype was seen more than once but under ten times. For the CDR3, the DNA is TGCGCCAGCAGCCAAGATCCTACGGGAGGCGGGGGGCTATTAAGGGAGACCCAGTACTTC. Translation: CASSQDPTGGGGLLRETQYF. The rearrangement links TRBV4-1 to TRBJ2-5; TRBD2 matches 8 bases. Losses at the gene ends were 0 bases for V and 5 bases for J; bases not matched to a gene: 20. Germline lookup yields CDR1 MGHRA and CDR2 YSYEKL. The CDR3 has 20 residues.